This TCR beta chain was identified in a study of memory CD4+ T cells and cytomegalovirus serostatus. Looking at the study overall: Of the healthy Belgian adults, several were CMV seropositive and fewer than 30 seronegative.

Single viable CD3+CD4+CD8-CD45RO+ cells were sorted as the memory CD4+ T cells. V was cut by 2 bases and J by 2 bases, with 7 bases left in between. The CDR3 sequence is 13 residues long. In germline, CDR1 is SGHDT, CDR2 YYEEEE. In the authors' methods: Out-of-frame sequences were removed, leaving about 2.2 million distinct TCRbeta sequences. The repertoire was sequenced with immunoSEQ multiplex PCR; TCRdb's copy has only in-frame clones and lacks some. V, J and clone size derive from that table, while D and trimming were established from the DNA sequence. The table shows about 64,000 clones, with 60% to 80% occurring only once.

The receptor was isolated from an adult in good health and CMV-seronegative. The chain links TRBV5-6 to TRBJ1-2; D is undetermined. The sample consisted of memory CD4+ T cells from blood. CDR3 sequence (DNA): TGTGCCAGCAGCTTCGGGCGGAACTATGGCTACACCTTC. Amino acids: CASSFGRNYGYTF.